One sample yielded the 8 T cell receptor beta chains listed below, sequenced in a study of HIV-infected patients and healthy controls. 450 to 600 ng RNA was reverse transcribed with alpha and beta constant-region primers. Separate chain-specific third strand synthesis with multiplexing indices produced the alpha and beta libraries. TCRdb analysed the 5' RACE reads with MiXCR anew, one entry per CDR3 protein. The sample contains some 4,800 distinct CDR3 sequences, roughly 5% of which appear only once. Roughly three months, about 14 weeks, into antiretroviral therapy, follow-up blood was collected. The repertoire came from unfractionated whole blood and reflected all unsorted peripheral T cells. The starting material was blood, obtained during antiretroviral therapy. The receptor source for this set is an adult with HIV infection.

This clonotype occurred many times. The V and J genes are TRBV27 and TRBJ2-3; unclear D gene. V lost 0 bases to trimming and J lost 2 bases, with 3 bases between them. The CDR3 consists of 13 residues. Germline CDR1 is MNHEY and CDR2 is SMNVEV (reference sequence). CDR3 in DNA: TGTGCCAGCAGTTTATCGATCACAGATACGCAGTATTTT. The encoded protein is CASSLSITDTQYF.

V is TRBV27 and J is TRBJ2-7; 7 positions match TRBD1. V lost 6 bases, J lost 4 bases, and 12 bases stayed unmatched. This CDR3 is 15 amino acids long. Germline V lookup: CDR1 MNHEY, CDR2 SMNVEV (reference sequence). The CDR3 region is CASSTEPGQTYEQYF. For the CDR3, the DNA is TGTGCCAGCAGCACTGAGCCGGGACAGACATACGAGCAGTACTTC.

By share, this clonotype ranks as medium-sized. The V and J genes are TRBV9 and TRBJ2-1; 9 positions agree with TRBD2. CDR3 length equals 15 residues. J gave up 7 bases and V 2 bases, and 7 bases lay outside the gene matches. Germline CDR1 and CDR2: SGDLS and YYNGEE. The CDR3 DNA sequence: TGTGCCAGCAGCGTCCGGACTAGCGTGGTGAATGAGCAGTTCTTC. It translates to CASSVRTSVVNEQFF.

This chain joins TRBV3-1 and TRBJ2-1; 14 bases map to TRBD2. The germline CDR1 and CDR2 sequences are LGHDT and YNNKEL (reference sequence). The CDR3 length is 15 residues. The V and J ends lost 4 bases and 9 bases, in that order; junction bases with no gene match: 5. The DNA for the CDR3 is TGTGCCAGCAGCCTGACTAGCGGGGGGGCCGGTGAGCAGTTCTTC. It yields the protein CASSLTSGGAGEQFF.

This clonotype is medium-sized (0.01 to 0.1%). The chain uses TRBV4-1 and TRBJ1-4; a possible D gene is TRBD1 (6 bases). This CDR3 region has 14 residues. Germline loops: CDR1 MGHRA, CDR2 YSYEKL. With 4 bases removed from V and 4 bases from J, the gap between germline ends came to 10 bases. The CDR3 DNA sequence: TGCGCCAGCAGCCCGACAGGCATTAATGAAAAACTGTTTTTT. Its translation: CASSPTGINEKLFF.

This clonotype was seen only a few times. The chain has TRBV14 and TRBJ2-6, with D unclear. The germline V gene has CDR1 SGHDN and CDR2 FVKESK. Trimming took 0 bases from V and 2 from J, leaving 11 bases between them. The CDR3 totals 17 residues. CDR3 in amino acids: CASSQDSGFTGANVLTF. The CDR3 DNA is TGTGCCAGCAGCCAAGATTCGGGCTTTACTGGGGCCAACGTCCTGACTTTC.

By share, this clonotype ranks as medium-sized. This chain links TRBV11-2 with TRBJ2-3; 10 nucleotides agree with TRBD2. CDR1 and CDR2 from the germline V gene are SGHAT and FQNNGV. This CDR3 spans 16 amino acids. V dropped 11 bases and J dropped 1; count of bases not matched to a gene: 12. CDR3: CASTGVAGGRTDTQYF. In nucleotides, the CDR3 is TGTGCCTCTACCGGGGTAGCGGGAGGTCGCACAGATACGCAGTATTTT.

This clonotype was found a few times. V gene TRBV28 combines with J gene TRBJ1-2; 8 nucleotides match TRBD1. The CDR3 runs to 14 residues. The germline V gene encodes CDR1 MDHEN and CDR2 SYDVKM. V lost 2 bases to trimming and J lost 7 bases; unmatched junction nucleotides: 6. CDR3 nucleotide sequence: TGTGCCAGCAGTTTAGACAGGGGAGGAGTTGGCTACACCTTC. Translation: CASSLDRGGVGYTF.